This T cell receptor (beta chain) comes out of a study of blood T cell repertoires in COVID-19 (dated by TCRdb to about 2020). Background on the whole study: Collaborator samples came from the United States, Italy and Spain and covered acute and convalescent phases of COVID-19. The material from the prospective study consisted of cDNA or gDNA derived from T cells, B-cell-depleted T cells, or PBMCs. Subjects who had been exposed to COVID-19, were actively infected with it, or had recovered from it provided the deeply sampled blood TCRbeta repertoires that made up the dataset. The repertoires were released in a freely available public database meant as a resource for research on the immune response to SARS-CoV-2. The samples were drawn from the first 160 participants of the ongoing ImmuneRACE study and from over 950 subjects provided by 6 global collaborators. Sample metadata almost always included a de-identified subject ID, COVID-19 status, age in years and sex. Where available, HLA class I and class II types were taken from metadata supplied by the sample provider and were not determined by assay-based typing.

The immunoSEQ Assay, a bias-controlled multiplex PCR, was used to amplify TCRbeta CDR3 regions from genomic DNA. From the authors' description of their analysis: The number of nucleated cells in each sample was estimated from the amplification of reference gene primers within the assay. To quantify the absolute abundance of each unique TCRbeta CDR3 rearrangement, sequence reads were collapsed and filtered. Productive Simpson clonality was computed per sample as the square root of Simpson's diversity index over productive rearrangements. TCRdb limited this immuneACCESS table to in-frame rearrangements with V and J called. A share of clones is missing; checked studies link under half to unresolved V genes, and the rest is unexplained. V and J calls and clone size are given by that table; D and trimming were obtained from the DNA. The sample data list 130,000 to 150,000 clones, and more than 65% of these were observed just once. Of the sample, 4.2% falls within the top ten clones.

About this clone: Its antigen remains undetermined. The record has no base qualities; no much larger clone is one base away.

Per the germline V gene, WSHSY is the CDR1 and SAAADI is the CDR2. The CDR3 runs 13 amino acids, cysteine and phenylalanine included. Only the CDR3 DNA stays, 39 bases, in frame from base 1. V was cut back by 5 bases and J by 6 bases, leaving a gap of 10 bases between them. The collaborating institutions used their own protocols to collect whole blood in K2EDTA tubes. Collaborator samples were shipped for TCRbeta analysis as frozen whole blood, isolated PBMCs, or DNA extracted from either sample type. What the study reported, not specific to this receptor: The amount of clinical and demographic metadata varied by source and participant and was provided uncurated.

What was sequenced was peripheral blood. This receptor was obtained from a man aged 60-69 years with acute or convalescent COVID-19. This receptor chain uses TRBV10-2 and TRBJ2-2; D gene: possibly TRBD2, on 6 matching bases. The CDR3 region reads CASSTGVAGELFF. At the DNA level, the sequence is TGCGCCAGCAGTACGGGAGTAGCCGGGGAGCTGTTTTTT.